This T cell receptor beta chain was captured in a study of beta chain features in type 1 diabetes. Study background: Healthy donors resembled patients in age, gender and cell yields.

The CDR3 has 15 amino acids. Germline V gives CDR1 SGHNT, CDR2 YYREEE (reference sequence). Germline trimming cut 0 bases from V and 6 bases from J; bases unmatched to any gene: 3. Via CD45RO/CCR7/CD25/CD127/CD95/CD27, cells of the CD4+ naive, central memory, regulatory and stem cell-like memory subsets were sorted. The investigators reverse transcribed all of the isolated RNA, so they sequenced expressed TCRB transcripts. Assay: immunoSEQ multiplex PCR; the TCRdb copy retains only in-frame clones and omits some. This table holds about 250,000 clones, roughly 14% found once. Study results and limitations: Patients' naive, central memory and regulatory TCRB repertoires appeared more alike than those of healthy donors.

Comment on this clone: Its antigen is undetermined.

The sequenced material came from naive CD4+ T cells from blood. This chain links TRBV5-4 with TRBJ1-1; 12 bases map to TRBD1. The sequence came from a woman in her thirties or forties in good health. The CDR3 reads CASSLGDRGRSEAFF. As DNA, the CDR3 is TGTGCCAGCAGCTTGGGGGACAGGGGGCGATCTGAAGCTTTCTTT.